This entry is about one TCR beta chain. The sample is drawn from a study of blood T cell repertoires in COVID-19. The overall study: PBMCs, B-cell-depleted T cells, or T cells provided the cDNA or gDNA that made up the material.

This CDR3 is built from 14 residues. The J segment lost 4 bases and the V segment lost 5 bases, leaving 5 bases of the junction unmatched. Per germline, CDR1 SEHNR and CDR2 FQNEAQ (reference sequence). As handled by the study authors: Amplification with reference gene primers provided the estimates of nucleated cell counts. TCRdb's copy holds only in-frame clones and misses some; the assay was immunoSEQ multiplex PCR. D and trimming were read from the DNA, whereas the V and J calls and clone size are those reported in that table. The repertoire consists of approximately 380,000 clones, with around 85% occurring once and the leading ten covering 3.5% to 4%.

The chain carries TRBV7-9 and TRBJ1-1, with 9 positions matching TRBD1. This receptor was obtained from a woman between 18 and 29 years old with acute or convalescent COVID-19. Sequenced: peripheral blood. The CDR3 here is CASSHSTGGTEAFF. CDR3 DNA sequence: TGTGCCAGCAGCCACTCGACAGGGGGCACTGAAGCTTTCTTT.